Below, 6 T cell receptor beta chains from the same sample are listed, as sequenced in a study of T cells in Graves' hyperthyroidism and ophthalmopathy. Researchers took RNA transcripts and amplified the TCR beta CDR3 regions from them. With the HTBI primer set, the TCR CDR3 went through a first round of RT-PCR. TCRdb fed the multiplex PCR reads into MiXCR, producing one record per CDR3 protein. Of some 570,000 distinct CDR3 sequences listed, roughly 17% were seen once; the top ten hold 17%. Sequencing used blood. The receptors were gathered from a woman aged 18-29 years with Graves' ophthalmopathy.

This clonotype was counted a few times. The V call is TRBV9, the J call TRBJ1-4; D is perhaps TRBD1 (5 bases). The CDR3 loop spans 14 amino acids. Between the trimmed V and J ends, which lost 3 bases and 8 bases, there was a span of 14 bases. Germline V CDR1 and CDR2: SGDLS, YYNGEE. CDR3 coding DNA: TGTGCCAGCAGCGCGACAGCCCTGGGAGAAAAACTGTTTTTT. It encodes CASSATALGEKLFF.

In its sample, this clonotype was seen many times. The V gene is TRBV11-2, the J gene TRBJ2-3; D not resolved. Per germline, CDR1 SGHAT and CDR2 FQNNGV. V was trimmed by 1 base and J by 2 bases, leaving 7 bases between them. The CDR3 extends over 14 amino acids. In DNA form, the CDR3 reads TGTGCCAGCAGCTTAGGAGCGACCACAGATACGCAGTATTTT. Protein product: CASSLGATTDTQYF.

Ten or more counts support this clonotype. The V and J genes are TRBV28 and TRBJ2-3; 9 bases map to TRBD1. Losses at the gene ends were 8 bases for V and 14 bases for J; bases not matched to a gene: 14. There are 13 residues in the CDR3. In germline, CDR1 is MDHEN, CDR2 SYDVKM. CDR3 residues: CASGDREVTGVYF. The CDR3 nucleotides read TGTGCCAGCGGGGACAGGGAGGTCACAGGGGTGTATTTT.

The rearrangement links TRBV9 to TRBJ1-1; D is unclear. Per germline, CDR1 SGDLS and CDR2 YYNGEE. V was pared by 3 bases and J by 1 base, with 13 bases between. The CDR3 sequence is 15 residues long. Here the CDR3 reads CASSASGGKNTEAFF. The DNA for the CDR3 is TGTGCCAGCAGCGCATCGGGTGGTAAGAACACTGAAGCTTTCTTT.

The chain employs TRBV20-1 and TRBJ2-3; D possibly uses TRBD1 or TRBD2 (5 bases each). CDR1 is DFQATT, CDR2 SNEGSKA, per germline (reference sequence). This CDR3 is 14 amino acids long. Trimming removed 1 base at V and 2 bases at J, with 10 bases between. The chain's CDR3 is CSARGGTDTDTQYF. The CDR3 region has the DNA TGCAGTGCTAGAGGGGGGACGGACACAGATACGCAGTATTTT.

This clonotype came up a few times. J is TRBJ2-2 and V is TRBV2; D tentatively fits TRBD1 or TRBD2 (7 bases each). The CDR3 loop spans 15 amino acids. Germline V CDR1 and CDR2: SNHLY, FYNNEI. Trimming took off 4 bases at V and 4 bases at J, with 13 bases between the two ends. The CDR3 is CASSVGRGGTGELFF. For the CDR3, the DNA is TGTGCCAGCAGTGTAGGCAGGGGGGGCACCGGGGAGCTGTTTTTT.